The next 27 T cell receptor beta chains were all read from a single sample in a study of blood T cell repertoires in COVID-19. Sequencing used immunoSEQ multiplex PCR; TCRdb keeps in-frame clones, though not all of them. The repertoire has about 300,000 clones, 85% to 90% of them found once; the top ten carry around 1.4%. The source material was peripheral blood. These receptor sequences come from a man aged 70 or older with acute or convalescent COVID-19.

The table lists this clone with a count of one. This chain joins TRBV7-2 and TRBJ1-1, with a weak D call TRBD1 (6 bases). V lost 7 bases, J lost 1 base, and 13 bases lay in between. This CDR3 is built from 14 residues. Germline V CDR1 and CDR2: SGHTA, FQGNSA. The CDR3 nucleotides are TGTGCCAGCACCGTGGGGGCAGCGAACACTGAAGCTTTCTTT. It translates to CASTVGAANTEAFF.

The gene calls are TRBV7-2 and TRBJ1-3, with 8 bases lining up with TRBD1. Germline CDR1 reads SGHTA; CDR2 reads FQGNSA. The CDR3 totals 16 residues. V dropped 0 bases and J dropped 3; count of bases not matched to a gene: 4. CDR3 bases: TGTGCCAGCAGCTTAGCCCAGGGGGCCTATGGAAACACCATATATTTT. This sequence encodes CASSLAQGAYGNTIYF.

This clone was counted a single time. The chain is built from TRBV13 and TRBJ2-7, with D perhaps matching TRBD2 (5 bases). With 0 bases removed from V and 2 bases from J, the gap between germline ends came to 8 bases. Germline assignment: CDR1 PRHDT and CDR2 FYEKMQ (reference sequence). The CDR3 runs to 14 residues. CDR3 sequence reads: CASSLGLGAYEQYF. DNA for the CDR3: TGTGCCAGCAGCTTAGGCCTCGGGGCCTACGAGCAGTACTTC.

The chain couples TRBV30 to TRBJ2-5, with TRBD1 matching 8 bases. Germline CDR1 reads GTSNPN; CDR2 reads SVGIG (reference sequence). The CDR3 sequence is 13 residues long. Unmatched junction bases numbered 5, after V lost 3 bases and J lost 5 bases. This chain's CDR3 is CAWRRQGAETQYF. DNA for the CDR3: TGTGCCTGGAGGAGGCAGGGGGCGGAGACCCAGTACTTC.

V is TRBV3-1 (or the pseudogene TRBV3-2) and J is TRBJ2-3; D possibly corresponds to TRBD2 (6 bases). Germline values: CDR1 LGHDT, CDR2 YNNKEL (reference sequence). This CDR3 has 15 residues. Trimming took off 1 base at V and 4 bases at J, with 12 bases between the two ends. For the CDR3, the DNA is TGTGCCAGCAGCCAAGTCGGGGGAGCGGCAGATACGCAGTATTTT. Translating it yields CASSQVGGAADTQYF.

V usage is TRBV7-2 and J usage is TRBJ2-1; 7 nucleotides align to TRBD2. The CDR3 is 16 amino acids. Germline assignment: CDR1 SGHTA and CDR2 FQGNSA. V trimming: 6 bases; J trimming: 5 bases; junction bases outside the gene matches: 13. The CDR3 is CASRPRLAPMHNEQFF. The CDR3, as DNA: TGTGCCAGCAGACCTAGACTAGCTCCTATGCACAATGAGCAGTTCTTC. The full variable domain, rest sourced from reference TRBV7-2 and TRBJ2-1, is GAGVSQSPSNKVTEKGKDVELRCDPISGHTALYWYRQSLGQGLEFLIYFQGNSAPDKSGLPSDRFSAERTGGSVSTLTIQRTQQEDSAVYLCASRPRLAPMHNEQFFGPGTRLTVL.

This clone was seen a few times. CDR3 coding DNA: TGCAGCGGTCGAGTCACGGGAGGGTCGGGGTCTGAAGCTTTCTTT. Translating gives CSGRVTGGSGSEAFF. This sequence joins TRBV29-1 and TRBJ1-1; D gene uncertain. Trimming removed 7 bases from V and 6 bases from J, with 24 bases in between. This CDR3 comprises 15 residues. Per the germline V gene, CDR1 is SQVTM and CDR2 is ANQGSEA. The full variable domain, in which reference TRBV29-1 and TRBJ1-1 provide the parts outside the CDR3, is SAVISQKPSRDICQRGTSLTIQCQVDSQVTMMFWYRQQPGQSLTLIATANQGSEATYESGFVIDKFPISRPNLTFSTLTVSNMSPEDSSIYLCSGRVTGGSGSEAFFGQGTRLTVV.

This clone came up once. The rearrangement joins TRBV3-1 (or the pseudogene TRBV3-2) to TRBJ2-5, with 13 positions matching TRBD2. J lost 6 bases, V lost 1 base, and 8 bases had no gene match. Per germline, CDR1 LGHDT and CDR2 YNNKEL (reference sequence). The CDR3 contains 17 residues. CDR3 DNA sequence: TGTGCCAGCAGCCAAGCGGGCACTAGCGGGGGGGCAAAGACCCAGTACTTC. Translation gives CASSQAGTSGGAKTQYF.

The chain carries TRBV4-2 and TRBJ2-3; possibly TRBD2 for D (7 bases). The germline gives CDR1 LGHNA, CDR2 YNFKEQ. The CDR3 loop spans 16 amino acids. The V end lost 1 base, the J end lost 2 bases, and 13 bases lay between the germline ends. In DNA form, the CDR3 reads TGTGCCAGCAGCCAAGTTGGGGGGGGCTTCACAGATACGCAGTATTTT. Protein product: CASSQVGGGFTDTQYF.

This chain connects TRBV6-2 or TRBV6-3 to TRBJ1-1, with 9 positions matching TRBD1. V shed 5 bases, J shed 5 bases, and the junction held 6 bases outside the gene matches. The CDR3 is 14 amino acids. Germline V CDR1 and CDR2: MNHEY, SVGEGT. The CDR3: CASSGGTGRTEAFF. The CDR3 nucleotides are TGTGCCAGCAGTGGCGGGACAGGGAGGACTGAAGCTTTCTTT.

The V and J genes are TRBV4-2 and TRBJ2-7; no definite D call. CDR3 length: 14 residues. Germline V gene lookup returns CDR1 LGHNA and CDR2 YNFKEQ. The ends were cut back, 4 bases at V and 0 bases at J, with 10 bases in the middle. The CDR3 region has the DNA TGTGCCAGCAGCCGCAGACTGGGCTCCTACGAGCAGTACTTC. Amino acids: CASSRRLGSYEQYF.

This rearrangement joins TRBV13 to TRBJ1-2, with 7 bases aligning to TRBD1. V lost 1 base and J lost 8; bases outside the gene matches: 4. This CDR3 region has 13 residues. The germline CDR1 and CDR2 sequences are PRHDT and FYEKMQ (reference sequence). The CDR3 sequence: CASSLDRGSGYTF. CDR3 in DNA: TGTGCCAGCAGCTTAGACAGGGGAAGCGGCTACACCTTC.

The chain carries TRBV10-3 and TRBJ1-2, with D maybe TRBD1 (6 bases). The CDR3 extends over 13 amino acids. The germline V and J ends were trimmed by 4 bases and 2 bases, with 8 bases remaining between them. CDR1 ENHRY and CDR2 SYGVKD come from the germline V gene. The DNA of the CDR3 is TGTGCCATCAGTGGGGACATCAACTATGGCTACACCTTC. Its protein product is CAISGDINYGYTF.

The chain employs TRBV7-9 and TRBJ2-1; 9 bases map to TRBD2. J was trimmed by 8 bases and V by 2 bases; bases with no gene match: 10. The CDR3 loop spans 16 amino acids. CDR1 and CDR2 from the germline V gene are SEHNR and FQNEAQ (reference sequence). In DNA, the CDR3 is TGTGCCAGCAGCTTACTTGTTGCGGGAGGGCCCGATGAGCAGTTCTTC. Translation: CASSLLVAGGPDEQFF. The full variable domain, completed using reference TRBV7-9 and TRBJ2-1, is DTGVSQNPRHKITKRGQNVTFRCDPISEHNRLYWYRQTLGQGPEFLTYFQNEAQLEKSRLLSDRFSAERPKGSFSTLEIQRTEQGDSAMYLCASSLLVAGGPDEQFFGPGTRLTVL.

About this clone: Other DNA sequences within the sample encode an identical CDR3. J is TRBJ1-2 and V is TRBV19, with TRBD1 matching 7 bases. Losses at the gene ends were 4 bases for V and 4 bases for J; bases not matched to a gene: 6. This CDR3 has 14 residues. CDR1 is LNHDA, CDR2 SQIVND, per germline (reference sequence). The CDR3 DNA is TGTGCCAGTAGTAGACAGGGCTCGAGCTATGGCTACACCTTC. It is translated as CASSRQGSSYGYTF.

The chain uses TRBV10-1 and TRBJ2-3; tentative D call: TRBD2 (5 bases). The V and J ends lost 0 bases and 1 base respectively, with 11 bases between them. CDR1 and CDR2 from the germline V gene are WNHNN and SYGVQD (reference sequence). The CDR3 has 16 amino acids. The CDR3 region is CASSESSLDCTDTQYF. CDR3 DNA sequence: TGCGCCAGCAGTGAGTCGTCACTGGACTGCACAGATACGCAGTATTTT.

This rearrangement joins TRBV28 to TRBJ1-2; 7 nucleotides match TRBD1. V gave up 5 bases and J gave up 3 bases; unmatched junction bases: 3. This CDR3 has 13 amino acids. Germline V gene lookup returns CDR1 MDHEN and CDR2 SYDVKM. The CDR3 coding sequence is TGTGCCAGCAGTAGGACAGGTGACTATGGCTACACCTTC. This sequence encodes CASSRTGDYGYTF.

This chain joins TRBV28 and TRBJ2-7, with a possible D match to TRBD2 (8 bases). Trimming removed 5 bases at V and 7 bases at J, with 24 bases between. The CDR3 sequence is 16 residues long. CDR1 is MDHEN and CDR2 is SYDVKM in the germline V gene. The CDR3 sequence is CASSPGGGGQLREQYF. The CDR3 region has the DNA TGTGCCAGCAGTCCGGGAGGGGGGGGACAGTTGAGAGAGCAGTACTTC.

A single count supports this clone. V gene TRBV28 combines with J gene TRBJ2-7; possibly TRBD1 for D (6 bases). This CDR3 has 13 residues. V was clipped by 6 bases and J by 6 bases, with 15 bases between them. The germline CDR1 and CDR2 sequences are MDHEN and SYDVKM. The CDR3: CASRPTGTFEQYF. Here the CDR3 DNA reads TGTGCCAGCAGACCTACAGGGACCTTCGAGCAGTACTTC.

Only a few counts were recorded for this clone. The chain carries TRBV5-6 and TRBJ2-4, with TRBD1 identical over 7 bases. J was trimmed by 9 bases and V by 2 bases; bases with no gene match: 2. The CDR3 sequence is 12 residues long. Germline V gene lookup returns CDR1 SGHDT and CDR2 YYEEEE. The CDR3 sequence: CASSLQGSIQYF. In nucleotides, the CDR3 is TGTGCCAGCAGCTTACAGGGGAGCATTCAGTACTTC.

The rearrangement uses TRBV11-2 and TRBJ1-1; 10 nucleotides align to TRBD1. Trimming removed 5 bases from V and 0 bases from J; junction bases left unmatched: 12. CDR1 and CDR2 (germline): SGHAT, FQNNGV. The CDR3 covers 18 residues. The CDR3 bases are TGTGCCAGCAGCCCACACCGACAGGGGGCAACTCTGAACACTGAAGCTTTCTTT. Residues: CASSPHRQGATLNTEAFF.

J is TRBJ1-1 and V is TRBV20-1; D might be TRBD1 (5 bases). The CDR3 sequence is 13 residues long. Germline V lookup: CDR1 DFQATT, CDR2 SNEGSKA (reference sequence). V was cut by 3 bases and J by 6 bases, with 14 bases left in between. Here the CDR3 reads CSASRQGLSEAFF. The CDR3 nucleotides read TGCAGTGCTAGTCGTCAGGGTTTGTCTGAAGCTTTCTTT.

CDR3 sequence reads: CASSERDSNQPQHF. CDR3 nucleotide sequence: TGTGCCAGCAGTGAAAGAGATAGCAATCAGCCCCAGCATTTT. The V gene is TRBV6-1, the J gene TRBJ1-5; D is undetermined. The V and J ends lost 2 bases and 0 bases respectively, with 5 bases between them. Germline CDR1 reads MNHNS; CDR2 reads SASEGT. This CDR3 contains 14 residues.

The chain uses TRBV4-2 and TRBJ2-3; tentatively, D is TRBD2 (6 bases). The CDR3 totals 12 residues. Germline-derived CDR1 and CDR2 are LGHNA and YNFKEQ. Trimming took off 1 base at V and 11 bases at J, with 10 bases between the two ends. In DNA form, the CDR3 reads TGTGCCAGCAGCCAAGTTAGGGAGGTGCAGTATTTT. It encodes CASSQVREVQYF.

The V gene is TRBV6-5, the J gene TRBJ1-2; D call uncertain. The CDR3 is 15 amino acids. The germline CDR1 and CDR2 sequences are MNHEY and SVGAGI. Trimming removed 6 bases at V and 2 bases at J, with 16 bases between. The CDR3 DNA reads as TGTGCCAGCAGGAACGCGATCATTACGAACTATGGCTACACCTTC. Its protein is CASRNAIITNYGYTF.

The chain employs TRBV19 and TRBJ2-7; possible D gene TRBD2, 6 bases. CDR1 is LNHDA, CDR2 SQIVND, per germline (reference sequence). Trimming removed 1 base from V and 2 bases from J, with 9 bases in between. This CDR3 is built from 14 residues. DNA of the CDR3: TGTGCCAGTAGTATAGCTGGGAGGCCCTACGAGCAGTACTTC. This gives the protein CASSIAGRPYEQYF.

V usage is TRBV5-5 and J usage is TRBJ2-2; 10 nucleotides align to TRBD2. The junction had 1 base not matched to a gene; V was cut back by 0 bases and J by 2 bases. The germline CDR1 and CDR2 sequences are SGHKS and YYEKEE (reference sequence). The CDR3 is 16 residues long. The CDR3 here is CASSLALAGNTGELFF. For the CDR3, the DNA is TGTGCCAGCAGCTTGGCACTAGCGGGAAACACCGGGGAGCTGTTTTTT.